This T cell receptor beta chain appears in the sequencing data of a study of shared clonotypes between healthy human individuals. Study observations and caveats: Sorted-subset samples were not fully sequenced, rarefaction indicated.

CD45RO-negative, CCR7-positively selected cells formed the naive CD8 fraction, excluding terminally differentiated effector memory CD45RA+ cells. All donors were healthy HIV-negative adults lacking recent acute infections or vaccinations. CDR3 size: 15 residues. Deletions cut 1 base from V and 1 base from J, with 8 bases between. Germline V CDR1 and CDR2: WSHSY, SAAADI. Deep-level settings were used for running the assay. Sequenced by immunoSEQ multiplex PCR; TCRdb stores in-frame clones only, minus some. This table has some 2 million clones, just under 95% appearing once. Remarks on this clone: Its target is unknown.

V is TRBV10-2 and J is TRBJ2-1; no definite D call. The TCR sequence derives from a young man in good health. Specimen: naive CD8+ T cells sorted from blood. This CDR3 is CASSELDGSYNEQFF. In nucleotides, the CDR3 is TGCGCCAGCAGTGAGTTGGATGGGTCCTACAATGAGCAGTTCTTC.